The rows below give T cell receptor beta chains drawn from one sample of a study of blood T cell repertoires in COVID-19. The method was immunoSEQ multiplex PCR; TCRdb's version includes in-frame clones alone and lacks a portion of them. Of about 150,000 clones listed, roughly 78% are singletons. The sequenced sample was PBMCs or T cells enriched from blood (not recorded which). These receptors all come from a woman between 50 and 59 years old who had recovered from COVID-19. The CDR3 runs from the conserved cysteine through the conserved F or W. D genes are given only for firm matches. Clone size, where shown, is once, few, many, or a class for clones that have expanded.

D gene,J gene,clone size,V gene,CDR3 DNA,CDR3 protein
TRBD1,TRBJ1-1,-,TRBV6-5,TGTGCCAGCGACAGGGAATGGACTGAAGCTTTCTTT,CASDREWTEAFF
TRBD1,TRBJ2-6,-,TRBV15,TGTGCCACCAGCAGGACAGGGGGCTCTGGGGCCAACGTCCTGACTTTC,CATSRTGGSGANVLTF
TRBD1,TRBJ2-5,-,TRBV28,TGTGCCAGCGGGTCCGGGACAGGGGGAGAGACCCAGTACTTC,CASGSGTGGETQYF
-,TRBJ2-1,-,TRBV19,TGTGCCAGTAGTATAGGGAGGTTCGGTGAGCAGTTCTTC,CASSIGRFGEQFF
-,TRBJ1-3,-,TRBV28,TGTGCCAGCAGTTTCGAGGGGGCTGGAAACACCATATATTTT,CASSFEGAGNTIYF
-,TRBJ2-3,few,TRBV11-2,TGTGCCAGCAGGCGAGACTTGTCACTCACAGATACGCAGTATTTT,CASRRDLSLTDTQYF
-,TRBJ1-5,-,TRBV5-8,TGTGCCAGCAGCCCGTTGAGGGTGGGGGCTAATCAGCCCCAGCATTTT,CASSPLRVGANQPQHF
TRBD1,TRBJ2-1,-,TRBV28,TGTGCCAGCAGTTTGCCAATGACAGGGGAGCTCGATGAGCAGTTCTTC,CASSLPMTGELDEQFF
-,TRBJ2-5,-,TRBV5-4,TGTGCCAGCACCCTTCCGGGGGTGATGGAGACCCAGTACTTC,CASTLPGVMETQYF
TRBD1,TRBJ1-5,-,TRBV6-5,TGTGCCAGCAGTCGCGACAGGGTCACCAATCAGCCCCAGCATTTT,CASSRDRVTNQPQHF
TRBD2,TRBJ2-3,-,TRBV5-4,TGTGCCAGCAGCCCGGGACTAGCGGGGACAGATACGCAGTATTTT,CASSPGLAGTDTQYF